Shown below are 20 T cell receptor beta chains from a single sample sequenced in a study of T cell changes during pregnancy in multiple sclerosis. Generated by immunoSEQ multiplex PCR, the TCRdb table keeps only in-frame clones and is missing some. The data show roughly 50,000 clones, with more than 90% seen just once and approximately 1.1% held by the top ten. Material: peripheral blood, obtained after pregnancy. These receptors came from a female donor in good health, enrolled as a control in a pregnancy study.

The chain is built from TRBV7-9 and TRBJ1-1; 8 bases match TRBD1. The CDR3 is made up of 14 amino acids. CDR1 is SEHNR, CDR2 FQNEAQ, per germline (reference sequence). The trim removed 6 bases at V and 1 base at J, leaving 4 bases unmatched. The CDR3 DNA is TGTGCCAGCAGTCAGGGGGCTGGGAACACTGAAGCTTTCTTT. It translates to CASSQGAGNTEAFF.

This chain links TRBV15 with TRBJ1-1, with 7 bases identical to TRBD1. This CDR3 has 17 amino acids. V gave up 0 bases and J gave up 9 bases; unmatched junction bases: 16. Germline CDR1 reads LNHNV; CDR2 reads YYDKDF (reference sequence). CDR3: CATSRDSLITGAHQAFF. The CDR3 coding sequence is TGTGCCACCAGCAGAGATTCCCTGATAACAGGGGCCCATCAAGCTTTCTTT.

The chain carries TRBV19 and TRBJ2-7; possible D gene TRBD2, 5 bases. CDR3 length: 15 amino acids. The V and J ends lost 5 bases and 0 bases respectively, with 14 bases between them. Germline V gives CDR1 LNHDA, CDR2 SQIVND (reference sequence). The CDR3 loop reads CASSPILGSSYEQYF. CDR3 nucleotide sequence: TGTGCCAGTAGTCCTATACTAGGTTCCTCCTACGAGCAGTACTTC.

V is TRBV18 and J is TRBJ2-3; TRBD1 is a possible D gene (6 bases). The ends were cut back, 0 bases at V and 4 bases at J, with 11 bases in the middle. The CDR3 sequence is 15 residues long. From germline, CDR1 is KGHSH and CDR2 LQKENI. In DNA, the CDR3 is TGTGCCAGCTCACCACCGGGGGCTTGGGCAGATACGCAGTATTTT. It is translated as CASSPPGAWADTQYF.

The rearrangement uses TRBV5-4 and TRBJ2-1, with 10 bases matching TRBD2. The germline V gene has CDR1 SGHNT and CDR2 YYREEE (reference sequence). The CDR3 is 15 residues long. J lost 4 bases, V lost 4 bases, and 5 bases had no gene match. The CDR3 loop reads CASSPTSGVYNEQFF. CDR3 in DNA: TGTGCCAGCAGCCCTACTAGCGGGGTTTACAATGAGCAGTTCTTC.

The V call is TRBV7-6, the J call TRBJ2-3; 9 positions match TRBD2. The CDR3 has 17 residues. Germline V gene data show CDR1 as SGHVS and CDR2 as FNYEAQ. V was pared by 2 bases and J by 0 bases, with 6 bases of the junction left unmatched. CDR3 residues: CASSLLVAGVSTDTQYF. DNA for the CDR3: TGTGCCAGCAGCTTATTAGTAGCGGGGGTGAGCACAGATACGCAGTATTTT.

This chain joins TRBV5-1 and TRBJ1-2; 7 nucleotides match TRBD1. This CDR3 is 13 amino acids long. Germline assignment: CDR1 SGHRS and CDR2 YFSETQ. With V trimmed by 1 base and J by 4 bases, 1 base remained unmatched. As DNA, the CDR3 is TGCGCCAGCAGCTTGAACAGGGGCTATGGCTACACCTTC. Translated: CASSLNRGYGYTF. Together with reference TRBV5-1 and TRBJ1-2, the CDR3 gives the full variable domain: KAGVTQTPRYLIKTRGQQVTLSCSPISGHRSVSWYQQTPGQGLQFLFEYFSETQRNKGNFPGRFSGRQFSNSRSEMNVSTLELGDSALYLCASSLNRGYGYTFGSGTRLTVV.

This clone was detected only once. V and J are TRBV6-6 and TRBJ2-6; 10 nucleotides line up with TRBD1. Germline loops: CDR1 MNHNY, CDR2 SVGAGI (reference sequence). Trimming took 8 bases from V and 0 from J; bases not matched to a gene: 4. This CDR3 spans 16 amino acids. The CDR3 DNA follows: TGTGCCAGCGGGACAGGGGTCGTCTCTGGGGCCAACGTCCTGACTTTC. Translation: CASGTGVVSGANVLTF.

The genes are TRBV9 and TRBJ2-3; D call uncertain. CDR1 and CDR2 (germline): SGDLS, YYNGEE. V was pared by 5 bases and J by 0 bases, with 10 bases between. The CDR3 consists of 14 residues. The CDR3 DNA sequence: TGTGCCAGCAGGGAGAGTCCTAGCACAGATACGCAGTATTTT. This translates into CASRESPSTDTQYF.

This rearrangement joins TRBV5-1 to TRBJ1-6, with 9 bases matching TRBD1. V trimming: 5 bases; J trimming: 5 bases; junction bases outside the gene matches: 5. This CDR3 is built from 15 residues. Germline lookup yields CDR1 SGHRS and CDR2 YFSETQ. CDR3 nucleotides: TGCGCCAGCAGTAACACAGGGGGCCATAATTCACCCCTCCACTTT. As protein: CASSNTGGHNSPLHF.

V and J are TRBV6-1 and TRBJ2-3; TRBD1 matches 9 bases. This CDR3 has 16 residues. The germline gives CDR1 MNHNS, CDR2 SASEGT. The V gene end was trimmed by 4 bases and the J gene end by 1 base; junction bases not matched to a gene: 6. CDR3 coding DNA: TGTGCCAGCAGTGGGGGACAGGGCGACGGCACAGATACGCAGTATTTT. Translating gives CASSGGQGDGTDTQYF.

The rearrangement links TRBV7-2 to TRBJ2-5; TRBD2 matches 8 bases. Germline V lookup: CDR1 SGHTA, CDR2 FQGNSA. With V trimmed by 0 bases and J by 2 bases, 5 bases remained unmatched. CDR3 length: 16 amino acids. Here the CDR3 reads CASSLARSGGQETQYF. For the CDR3, the DNA is TGTGCCAGCAGCTTAGCGCGGAGCGGGGGTCAAGAGACCCAGTACTTC.

This clone was counted a single time. The CDR3 sequence is CASSLAQGAWETQYF. The CDR3 nucleotides read TGCGCCAGCAGCTTGGCCCAGGGGGCGTGGGAGACCCAGTACTTC. The genes are TRBV5-1 and TRBJ2-5; the match to TRBD1 covers 8 bases. The CDR3 spans 15 residues. Germline values: CDR1 SGHRS, CDR2 YFSETQ. Trimming cost V 0 bases and J 5 bases; bases outside gene matches: 6.

The rearrangement joins TRBV19 to TRBJ1-3; the D is unclear. Germline-derived CDR1 and CDR2 are LNHDA and SQIVND (reference sequence). CDR3 length equals 13 residues. Trimming removed 6 bases at V and 2 bases at J, with 8 bases between. The CDR3 is CASRHLAGNTIYF. The CDR3, as DNA: TGTGCCAGTAGGCACTTGGCTGGAAACACCATATATTTT.

The chain carries TRBV19 and TRBJ1-6; TRBD1 is a possible D gene (5 bases). CDR1 LNHDA and CDR2 SQIVND come from the germline V gene (reference sequence). V lost 2 bases, J lost 4 bases, and 12 bases lay in between. CDR3 length: 16 amino acids. The CDR3 reads CASSIREQAYNSPLHF. The CDR3 region has the DNA TGTGCCAGTAGTATAAGGGAACAGGCTTATAATTCACCCCTCCACTTT.

The CDR3 coding sequence is TGCAGCGCTTTGACAGTTAACACTGAAGCTTTCTTT. This translates into CSALTVNTEAFF. The genes are TRBV29-1 and TRBJ1-1; D might be TRBD1 (5 bases). The CDR3 extends over 12 amino acids. Germline CDR1 SQVTM, CDR2 ANQGSEA. V lost 7 bases to trimming and J lost 2 bases, with 11 bases between them.

The chain employs TRBV6-1 and TRBJ2-3, with a weak D call TRBD2 (6 bases). The CDR3 extends over 14 amino acids. V was cut by 6 bases and J by 4 bases, with 14 bases left in between. From germline, CDR1 is MNHNS and CDR2 SASEGT. DNA of the CDR3: TGTGCCAGCAGCGCCGTCCCGGGGGCAGATACGCAGTATTTT. Protein sequence: CASSAVPGADTQYF.

The gene calls are TRBV29-1 and TRBJ2-1; perhaps TRBD2 as D (6 bases). CDR1 is SQVTM and CDR2 is ANQGSEA in the germline V gene. CDR3 size: 18 residues. V lost 4 bases, J lost 0 bases, and 22 bases lay in between. The CDR3 coding sequence is TGCAGCGTTGCGCGGTCCCGCGGGACGGGGAGCTCCTACAATGAGCAGTTCTTC. The encoded protein is CSVARSRGTGSSYNEQFF.

The CDR3 reads CASSLYDSSGNTIYF. For the CDR3, the DNA is TGTGCCAGCAGTTTGTACGACAGCTCTGGAAACACCATATATTTT. The chain joins TRBV28 to TRBJ1-3, with TRBD1 as a possible D gene (5 bases). The V gene's germline CDR1 is MDHEN and CDR2 SYDVKM. V was cut by 3 bases and J by 0 bases, with 9 bases left in between. The CDR3 runs to 15 residues.

The V gene is TRBV19, the J gene TRBJ2-7; D not certain. The CDR3 consists of 14 residues. V was pared by 0 bases and J by 1 base, with 7 bases between. Germline V lookup: CDR1 LNHDA, CDR2 SQIVND (reference sequence). This CDR3 is CASSIDWPSYEQYF. For the CDR3, the DNA is TGTGCCAGTAGTATAGATTGGCCTTCCTACGAGCAGTACTTC. The variable domain in full, with the rest retrieved from reference TRBV19 and TRBJ2-7, is DGGITQSPKYLFRKEGQNVTLSCEQNLNHDAMYWYRQDPGQGLRLIYYSQIVNDFQKGDIAEGYSVSREKKESFPLTVTSAQKNPTAFYLCASSIDWPSYEQYFGPGTRLTVT.